A selection of T cell receptor beta chains follows, all from one sample in a study of blood T cells in healthy people across ages. TCRdb reanalysed the 5' RACE reads using MiXCR and keeps one entry per CDR3 protein. This table has hundreds of thousands of distinct CDR3 sequences, about 53% appearing once. The sequenced sample was blood. The receptors here all came from a man older than 75 in good health. CDR3s include the opening cysteine and the closing phenylalanine or tryptophan. Part of the rows lack a size; the others show once, few, many or a class for expanded clones.

V	size	CDR3
TRBV5-1	NA	CASSLDSRGSTQYF
TRBV27	NA	CASSLRYYYNEQFF
TRBV20-1	NA	CSARAGQRPSSYEQYF
TRBV29-1	NA	CSVAGGNTGELFF
TRBV20-1	NA	CSASRLAGVSYEQYF
TRBV4-2	many	CASSQGGRLAGEEQFF
TRBV14	NA	CASSLLGATDTQYF
TRBV5-1	few	CASSLDQGVNEQYF
TRBV20-1	NA	CSASRGLAASYNEQYF
TRBV12-3/TRBV12-4	NA	CASSFMAGEYGYTF
TRBV28	NA	CASTPLAGLNPHEQYF
TRBV10-3	few	CAISANIPQGTYEQYF
TRBV5-1	NA	CASSLTSGIKVTYEQYF
TRBV20-1	NA	CSAIVPISYEQYF
TRBV5-1	NA	CASSYLTGGDQPQHF
TRBV6-1	NA	CASSTTGGNYNEQFF
TRBV20-1	few	CSARTRDSLRSREQYF
TRBV5-4	few	CASSAPGLAGYEQYF
TRBV5-1	NA	CASTPDSRAGVEQYF
TRBV29-1	NA	CSVSLAPYNEQYF
TRBV3-1	NA	CASSPLSGGYTF
TRBV20-1	NA	CSASNRPGQGHNEQYF
TRBV18	NA	CASSPPRGPYGYTF